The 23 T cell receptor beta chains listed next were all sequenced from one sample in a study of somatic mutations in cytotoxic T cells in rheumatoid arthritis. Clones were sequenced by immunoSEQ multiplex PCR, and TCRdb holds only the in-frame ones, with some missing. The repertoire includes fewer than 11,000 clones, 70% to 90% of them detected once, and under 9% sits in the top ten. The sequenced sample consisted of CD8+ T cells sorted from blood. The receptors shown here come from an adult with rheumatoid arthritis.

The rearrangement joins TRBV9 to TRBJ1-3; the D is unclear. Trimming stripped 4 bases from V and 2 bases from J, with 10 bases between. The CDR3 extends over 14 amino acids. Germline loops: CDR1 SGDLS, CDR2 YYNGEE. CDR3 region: CASSLRGTGNTIYF. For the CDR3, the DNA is TGTGCCAGCAGCCTTCGGGGAACTGGAAACACCATATATTTT.

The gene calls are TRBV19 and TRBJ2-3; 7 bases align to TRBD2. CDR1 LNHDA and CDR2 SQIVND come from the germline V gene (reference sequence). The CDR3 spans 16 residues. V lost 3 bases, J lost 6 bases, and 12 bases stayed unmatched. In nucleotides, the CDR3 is TGTGCCAGTAGTATGAGACTAGCCCGGGTTTTGGATACGCAGTATTTT. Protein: CASSMRLARVLDTQYF.

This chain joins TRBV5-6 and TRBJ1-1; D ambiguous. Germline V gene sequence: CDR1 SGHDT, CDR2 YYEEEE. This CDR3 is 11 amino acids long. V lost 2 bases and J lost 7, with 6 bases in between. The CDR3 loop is CASSFYDEAFF. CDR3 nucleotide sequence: TGTGCCAGCAGCTTTTATGATGAAGCTTTCTTT.

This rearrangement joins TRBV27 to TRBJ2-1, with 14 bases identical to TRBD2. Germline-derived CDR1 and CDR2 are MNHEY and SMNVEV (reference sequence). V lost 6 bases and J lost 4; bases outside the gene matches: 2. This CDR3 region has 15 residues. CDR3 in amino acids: CASRGTSGSYNEQFF. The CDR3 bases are TGTGCCAGCAGGGGGACTAGCGGGAGTTACAATGAGCAGTTCTTC.

CDR3 coding DNA: TGTGCCAGCAGCCATACCCTAGGAGCCGGGGAGCTGTTTTTT. This encodes CASSHTLGAGELFF. The chain carries TRBV7-8 and TRBJ2-2; no reliable D call. CDR1 is SGHVS and CDR2 is FQNEAQ in the germline V gene. The CDR3 spans 14 residues. V lost 5 bases and J 6 bases, leaving 13 bases between the germline ends.

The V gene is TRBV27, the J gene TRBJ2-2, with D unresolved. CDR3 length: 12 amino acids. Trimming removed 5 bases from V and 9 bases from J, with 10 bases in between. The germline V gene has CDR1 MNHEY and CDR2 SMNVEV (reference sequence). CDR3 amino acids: CASSGPGRELFF. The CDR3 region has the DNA TGTGCCAGCAGTGGCCCTGGGAGGGAGCTGTTTTTT.

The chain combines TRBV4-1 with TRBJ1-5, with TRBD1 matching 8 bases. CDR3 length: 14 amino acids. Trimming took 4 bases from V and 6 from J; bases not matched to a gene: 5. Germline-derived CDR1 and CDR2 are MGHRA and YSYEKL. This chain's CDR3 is CASSRSQGVQPQHF. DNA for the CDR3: TGCGCCAGCAGCCGATCACAGGGGGTTCAGCCCCAGCATTTT.

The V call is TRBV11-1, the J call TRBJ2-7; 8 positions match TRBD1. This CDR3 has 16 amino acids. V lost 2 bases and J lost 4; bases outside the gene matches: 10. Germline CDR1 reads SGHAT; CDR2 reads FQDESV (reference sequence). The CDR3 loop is CASSLKGRTGWYEQYF. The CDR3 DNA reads TGTGCCAGCAGCTTAAAAGGACGGACAGGGTGGTACGAGCAGTACTTC.

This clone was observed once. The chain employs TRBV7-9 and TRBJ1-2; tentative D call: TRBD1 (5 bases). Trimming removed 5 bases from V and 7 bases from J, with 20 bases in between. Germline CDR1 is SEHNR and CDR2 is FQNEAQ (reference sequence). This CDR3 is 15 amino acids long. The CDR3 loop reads CASSLRAKGLFGYTF. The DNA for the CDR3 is TGTGCCAGCAGCCTAAGGGCGAAGGGGCTTTTTGGCTACACCTTC. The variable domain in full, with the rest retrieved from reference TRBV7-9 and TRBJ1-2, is DTGVSQNPRHKITKRGQNVTFRCDPISEHNRLYWYRQTLGQGPEFLTYFQNEAQLEKSRLLSDRFSAERPKGSFSTLEIQRTEQGDSAMYLCASSLRAKGLFGYTFGSGTRLTVV.

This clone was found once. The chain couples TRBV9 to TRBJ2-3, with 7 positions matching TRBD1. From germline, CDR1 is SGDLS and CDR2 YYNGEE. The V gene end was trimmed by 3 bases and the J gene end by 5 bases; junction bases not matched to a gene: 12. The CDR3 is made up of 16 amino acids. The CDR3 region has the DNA TGTGCCAGCAGCGGCAACCGGGACAGTTACGAAGATACGCAGTATTTT. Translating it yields CASSGNRDSYEDTQYF.

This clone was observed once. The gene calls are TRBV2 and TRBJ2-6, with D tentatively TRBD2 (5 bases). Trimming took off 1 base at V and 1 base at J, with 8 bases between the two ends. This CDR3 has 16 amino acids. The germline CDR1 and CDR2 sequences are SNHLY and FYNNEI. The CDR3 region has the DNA TGTGCCAGCAGTGAAGGCAGGAGGTCTGGGGCCAACGTCCTGACTTTC. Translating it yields CASSEGRRSGANVLTF.

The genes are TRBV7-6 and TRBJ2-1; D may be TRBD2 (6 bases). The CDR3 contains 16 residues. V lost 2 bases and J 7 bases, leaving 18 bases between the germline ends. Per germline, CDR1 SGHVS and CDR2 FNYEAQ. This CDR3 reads CASSLLWRGVGNEQFF. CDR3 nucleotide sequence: TGTGCCAGCAGCTTATTATGGCGGGGCGTTGGTAATGAGCAGTTCTTC.

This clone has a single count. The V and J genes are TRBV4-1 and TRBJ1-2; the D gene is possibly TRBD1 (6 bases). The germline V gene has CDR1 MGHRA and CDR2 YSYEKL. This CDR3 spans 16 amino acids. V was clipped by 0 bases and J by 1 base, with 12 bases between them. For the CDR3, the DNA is TGCGCCAGCAGCCAAGAGTTGGGACACGTTAACTATGGCTACACCTTC. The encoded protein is CASSQELGHVNYGYTF.

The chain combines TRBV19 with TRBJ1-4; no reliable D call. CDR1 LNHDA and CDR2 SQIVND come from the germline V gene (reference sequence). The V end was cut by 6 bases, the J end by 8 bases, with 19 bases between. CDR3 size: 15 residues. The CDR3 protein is CASSPPWEVGEKLFF. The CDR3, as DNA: TGTGCCAGTAGCCCCCCCTGGGAGGTTGGAGAAAAACTGTTTTTT.

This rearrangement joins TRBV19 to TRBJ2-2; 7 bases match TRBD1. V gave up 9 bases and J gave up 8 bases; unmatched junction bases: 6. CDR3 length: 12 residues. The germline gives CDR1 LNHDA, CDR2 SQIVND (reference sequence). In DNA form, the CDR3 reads TGTGCCAGCCAAACAGGGGCAGGGGAGCTGTTTTTT. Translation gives CASQTGAGELFF. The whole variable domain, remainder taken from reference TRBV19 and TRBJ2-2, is DGGITQSPKYLFRKEGQNVTLSCEQNLNHDAMYWYRQDPGQGLRLIYYSQIVNDFQKGDIAEGYSVSREKKESFPLTVTSAQKNPTAFYLCASQTGAGELFFGEGSRLTVL.

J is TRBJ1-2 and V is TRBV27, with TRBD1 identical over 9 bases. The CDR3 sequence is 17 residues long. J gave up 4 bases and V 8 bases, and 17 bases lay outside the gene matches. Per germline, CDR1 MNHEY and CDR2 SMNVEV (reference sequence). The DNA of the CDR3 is TGTGCCAGCTGGGACAGGGTGGGCCCACCCCTGCCCTATGGCTACACCTTC. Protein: CASWDRVGPPLPYGYTF.

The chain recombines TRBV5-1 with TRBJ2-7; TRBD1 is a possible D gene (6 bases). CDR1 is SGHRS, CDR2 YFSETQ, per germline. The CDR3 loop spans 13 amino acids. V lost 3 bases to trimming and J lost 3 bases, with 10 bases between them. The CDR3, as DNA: TGCGCCAGCAGCTACGGGACAAACTACGAGCAGTACTTC. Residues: CASSYGTNYEQYF.

The CDR3 nucleotides read TGTGCCTGGAGTGTGACGGATTCCTACGAGCAGTACTTC. It yields the protein CAWSVTDSYEQYF. The J gene is TRBJ2-7, the V gene TRBV30, with D hard to call. Per the germline V gene, CDR1 is GTSNPN and CDR2 is SVGIG (reference sequence). Trimming removed 0 bases from V and 1 base from J, with 7 bases in between. CDR3 length equals 13 residues.

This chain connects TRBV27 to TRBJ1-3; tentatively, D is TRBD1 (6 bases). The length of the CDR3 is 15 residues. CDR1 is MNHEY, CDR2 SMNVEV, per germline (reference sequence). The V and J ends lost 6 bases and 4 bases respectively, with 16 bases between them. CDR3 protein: CASSETGIGGNTIYF. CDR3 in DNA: TGTGCCAGCAGCGAAACAGGGATCGGAGGAAACACCATATATTTT.

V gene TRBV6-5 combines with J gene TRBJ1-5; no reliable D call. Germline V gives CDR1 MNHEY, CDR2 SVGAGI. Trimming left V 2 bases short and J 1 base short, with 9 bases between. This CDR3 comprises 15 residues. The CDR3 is CASSYGSSSNQPQHF. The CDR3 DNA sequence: TGTGCCAGCAGTTACGGCTCCTCCAGCAATCAGCCCCAGCATTTT.

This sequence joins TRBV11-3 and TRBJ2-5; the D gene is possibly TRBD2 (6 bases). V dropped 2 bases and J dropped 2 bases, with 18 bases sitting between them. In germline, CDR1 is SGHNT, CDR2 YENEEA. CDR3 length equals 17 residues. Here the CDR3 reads CASSLRTSYAGQETQYF. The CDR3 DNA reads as TGTGCCAGCAGCTTAAGAACTTCCTATGCGGGGCAAGAGACCCAGTACTTC.

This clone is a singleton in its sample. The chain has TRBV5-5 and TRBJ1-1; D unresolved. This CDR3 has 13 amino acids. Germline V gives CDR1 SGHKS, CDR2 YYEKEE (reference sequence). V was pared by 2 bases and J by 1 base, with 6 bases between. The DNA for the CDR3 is TGTGCCAGCAGCTTCGGAACGAACACTGAAGCTTTCTTT. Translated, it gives CASSFGTNTEAFF.

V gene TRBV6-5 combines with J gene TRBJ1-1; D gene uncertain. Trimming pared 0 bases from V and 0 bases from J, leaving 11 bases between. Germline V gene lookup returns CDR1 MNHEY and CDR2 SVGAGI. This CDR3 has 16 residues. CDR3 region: CASSYSIEGLNTEAFF. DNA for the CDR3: TGTGCCAGCAGTTACTCTATCGAGGGTTTGAACACTGAAGCTTTCTTT.